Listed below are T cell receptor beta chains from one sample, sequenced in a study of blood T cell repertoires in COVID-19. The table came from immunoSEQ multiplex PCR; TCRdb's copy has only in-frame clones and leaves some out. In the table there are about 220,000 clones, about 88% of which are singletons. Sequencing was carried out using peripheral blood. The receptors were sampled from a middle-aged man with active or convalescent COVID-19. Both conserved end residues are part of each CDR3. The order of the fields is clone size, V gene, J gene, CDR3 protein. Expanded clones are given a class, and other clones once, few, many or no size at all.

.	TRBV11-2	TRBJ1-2	CASSLLRGEDGYTF
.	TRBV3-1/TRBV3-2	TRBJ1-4	CASSQGAGRINEKLFF
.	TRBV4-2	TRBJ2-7	CASSLGEGTGEQYF
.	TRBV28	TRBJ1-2	CASSILPETHYGYTF
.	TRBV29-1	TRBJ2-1	CSVRGTGEQFF
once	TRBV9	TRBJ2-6	CASSVRGASGANVLTF
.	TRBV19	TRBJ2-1	CASSIDREVSYNEQFF
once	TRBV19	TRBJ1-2	CASSSLLGYTF
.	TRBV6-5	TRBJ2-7	CASSQLPSYEQYF
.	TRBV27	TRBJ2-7	CASSLALGGLSYEQYF
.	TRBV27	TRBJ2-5	CASGRQWRETQYF
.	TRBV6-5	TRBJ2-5	CASSYRSGVGETQYF
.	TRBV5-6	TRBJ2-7	CASSPTGSYEQYF
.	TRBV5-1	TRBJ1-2	CASSLALAGVDGYTF
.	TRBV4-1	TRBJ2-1	CASSQVRTGNEQFF
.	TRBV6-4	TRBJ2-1	CASSDSGNEQFF
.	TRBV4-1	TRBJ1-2	CASSQDGVGVYGYTF
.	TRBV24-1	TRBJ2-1	CATSDFQRTGGSEQFF
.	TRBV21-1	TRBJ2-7	CASSKKKGIYEQYF
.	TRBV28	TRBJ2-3	CASSPVIGGTPGTDTQYF
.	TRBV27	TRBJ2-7	CASSLTGYEQYF
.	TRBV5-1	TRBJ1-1	CASSLEVSQTEAFF
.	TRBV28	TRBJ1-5	CASSRGNQPQHF
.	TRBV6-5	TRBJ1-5	CASSYGQAQPQHF
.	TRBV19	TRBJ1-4	CASTPLGGANEKLFF
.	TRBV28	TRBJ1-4	CASRPGGKEKLFF
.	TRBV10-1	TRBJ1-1	CASSSLPGQEFSNTEAFF
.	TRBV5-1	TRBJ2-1	CASSSSAGPYNEQFF
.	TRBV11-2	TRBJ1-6	CASSSNRDYLALLHF
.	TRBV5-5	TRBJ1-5	CASASGTGRLSTQPQHF
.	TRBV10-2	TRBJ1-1	CASSETGRPFGFEAFF
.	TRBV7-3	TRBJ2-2	CASSETSGRAIGELFF
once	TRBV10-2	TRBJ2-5	CASSHIQETQYF
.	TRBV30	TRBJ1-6	CAWVIGGGPYSPLHF
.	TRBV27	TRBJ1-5	CASSPKWWPINQPQHF
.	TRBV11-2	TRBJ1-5	CASSLDRNQPQHF
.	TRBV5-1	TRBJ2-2	CASSLQDSTGELFF
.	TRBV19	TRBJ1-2	CASSINAQNGYTF
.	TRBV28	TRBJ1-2	CASSGTGGVNYGYTF
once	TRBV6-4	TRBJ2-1	CASSLDGGVYEQFF
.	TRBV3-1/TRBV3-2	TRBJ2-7	CASSQGALEQYF
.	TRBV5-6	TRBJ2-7	CASSLGSQRYEQYF
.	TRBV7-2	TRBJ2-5	CASSLVFFETQYF
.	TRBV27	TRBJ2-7	CASSLSRDSYEQYF
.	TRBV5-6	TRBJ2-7	CASSLFKASYEQYF
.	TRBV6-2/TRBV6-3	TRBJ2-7	CASSYAGLNRPHEQYF
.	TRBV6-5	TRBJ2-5	CASSPGGVVRTQYF
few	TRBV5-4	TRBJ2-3	CASSSRLAGVTDTQYF
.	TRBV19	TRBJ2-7	CASSRGGSTSYEQYF
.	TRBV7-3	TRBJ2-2	CASSRQGSGELFF
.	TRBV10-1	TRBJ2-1	CASSESLAYNEQFF
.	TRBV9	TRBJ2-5	CASSSGTSGQETQYF
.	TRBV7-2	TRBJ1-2	CASSSGQVYYGYTF